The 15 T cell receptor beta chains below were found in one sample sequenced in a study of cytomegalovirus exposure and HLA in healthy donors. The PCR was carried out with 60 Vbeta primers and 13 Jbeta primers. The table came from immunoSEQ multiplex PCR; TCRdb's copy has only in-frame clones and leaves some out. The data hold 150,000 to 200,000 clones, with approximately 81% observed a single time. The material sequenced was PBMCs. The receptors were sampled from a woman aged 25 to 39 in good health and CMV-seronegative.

The CDR3 protein is CASSFTYNEQFF. DNA of the CDR3: TGTGCCAGCAGTTTCACATACAATGAGCAGTTCTTC. The chain employs TRBV28 and TRBJ2-1; D call uncertain. The CDR3 is made up of 12 amino acids. The germline V gene has CDR1 MDHEN and CDR2 SYDVKM. The ends were cut back, 3 bases at V and 4 bases at J, with 4 bases in the middle.

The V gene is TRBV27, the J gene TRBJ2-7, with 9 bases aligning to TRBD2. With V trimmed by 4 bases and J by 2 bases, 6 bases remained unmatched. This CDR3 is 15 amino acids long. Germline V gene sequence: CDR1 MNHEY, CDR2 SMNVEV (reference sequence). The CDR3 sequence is CASSSIAGDAYEQYF. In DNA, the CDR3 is TGTGCCAGCAGTTCCATAGCGGGAGATGCCTACGAGCAGTACTTC.

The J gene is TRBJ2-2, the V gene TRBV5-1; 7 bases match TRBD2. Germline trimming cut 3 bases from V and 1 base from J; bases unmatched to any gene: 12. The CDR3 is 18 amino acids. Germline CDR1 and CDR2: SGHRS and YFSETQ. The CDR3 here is CASSSPIGLAENTGELFF. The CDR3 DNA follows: TGCGCCAGCAGCTCACCCATTGGGCTAGCGGAGAACACCGGGGAGCTGTTTTTT.

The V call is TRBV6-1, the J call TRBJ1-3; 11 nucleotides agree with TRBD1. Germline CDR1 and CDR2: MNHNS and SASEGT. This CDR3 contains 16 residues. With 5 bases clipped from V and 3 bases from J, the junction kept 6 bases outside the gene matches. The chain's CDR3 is CASSQDGTGGGNTIYF. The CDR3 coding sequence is TGTGCCAGCAGTCAAGACGGGACAGGGGGTGGAAACACCATATATTTT.

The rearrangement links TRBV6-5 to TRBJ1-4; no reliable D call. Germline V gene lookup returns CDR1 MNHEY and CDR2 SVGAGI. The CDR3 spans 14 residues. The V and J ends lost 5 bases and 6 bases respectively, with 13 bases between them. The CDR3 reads CASSERGRDEKLFF. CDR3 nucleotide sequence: TGTGCCAGCAGTGAACGGGGAAGAGATGAAAAACTGTTTTTT.

The CDR3 loop is CAISGVSHTDTQYF. CDR3 sequence (DNA): TGTGCCATTTCGGGGGTAAGTCACACAGATACGCAGTATTTT. The chain is built from TRBV7-8 and TRBJ2-3; perhaps TRBD2 as D (6 bases). Germline values: CDR1 SGHVS, CDR2 FQNEAQ. V lost 10 bases, J lost 2 bases, and 16 bases lay in between. This CDR3 spans 14 amino acids.

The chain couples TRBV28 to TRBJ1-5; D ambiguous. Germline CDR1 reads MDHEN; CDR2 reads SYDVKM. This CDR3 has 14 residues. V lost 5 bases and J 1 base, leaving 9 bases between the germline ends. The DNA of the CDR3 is TGTGCCAGCAGTCTTGTTGGCAGCAATCAGCCCCAGCATTTT. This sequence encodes CASSLVGSNQPQHF.

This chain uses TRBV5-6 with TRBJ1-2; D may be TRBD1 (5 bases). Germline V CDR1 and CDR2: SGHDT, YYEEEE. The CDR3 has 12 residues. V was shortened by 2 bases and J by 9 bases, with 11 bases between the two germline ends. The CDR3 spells CASSFRRGSYTF. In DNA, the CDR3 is TGTGCCAGCAGCTTCCGGAGGGGTAGCTACACCTTC. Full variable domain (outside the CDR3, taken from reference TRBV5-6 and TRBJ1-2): DAGVTQSPTHLIKTRGQQVTLRCSPKSGHDTVSWYQQALGQGPQFIFQYYEEEERQRGNFPDRFSGHQFPNYSSELNVNALLLGDSALYLCASSFRRGSYTFGSGTRLTVV.

The CDR3 reads CASHSSWTGGPYEQYF. CDR3 sequence (DNA): TGTGCCAGCCACAGTTCCTGGACAGGGGGCCCCTACGAGCAGTACTTC. The chain couples TRBV28 to TRBJ2-7; 11 bases align to TRBD1. The germline gives CDR1 MDHEN, CDR2 SYDVKM. The V gene end was trimmed by 8 bases and the J gene end by 2 bases; junction bases not matched to a gene: 11. The CDR3 is made up of 16 amino acids.

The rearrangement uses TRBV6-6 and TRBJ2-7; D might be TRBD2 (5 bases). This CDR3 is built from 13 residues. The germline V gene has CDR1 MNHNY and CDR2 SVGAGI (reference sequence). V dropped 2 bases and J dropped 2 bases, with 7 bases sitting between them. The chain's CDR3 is CASSYSGTYEQYF. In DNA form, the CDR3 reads TGTGCCAGCAGTTACAGCGGCACCTACGAGCAGTACTTC.

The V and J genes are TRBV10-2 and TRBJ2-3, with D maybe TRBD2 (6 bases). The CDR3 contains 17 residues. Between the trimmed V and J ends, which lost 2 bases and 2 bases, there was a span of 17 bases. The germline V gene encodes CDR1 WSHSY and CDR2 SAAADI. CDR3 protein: CASSERAWAGPTDTQYF. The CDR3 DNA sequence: TGCGCCAGCAGTGAGAGGGCCTGGGCGGGACCCACAGATACGCAGTATTTT.

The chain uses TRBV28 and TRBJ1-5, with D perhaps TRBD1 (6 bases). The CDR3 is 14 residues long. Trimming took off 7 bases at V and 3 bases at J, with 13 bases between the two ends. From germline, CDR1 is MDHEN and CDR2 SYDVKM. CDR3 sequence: CASTGEGVNQPQHF. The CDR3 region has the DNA TGTGCCAGCACCGGCGAGGGGGTCAATCAGCCCCAGCATTTT.

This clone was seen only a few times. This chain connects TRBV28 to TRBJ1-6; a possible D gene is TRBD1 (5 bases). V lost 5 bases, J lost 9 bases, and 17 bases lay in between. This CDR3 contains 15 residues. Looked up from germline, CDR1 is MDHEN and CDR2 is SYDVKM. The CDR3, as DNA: TGTGCCAGCAGTCCGCAGGGTGGCGGAACTTCACCCCTCCACTTT. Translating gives CASSPQGGGTSPLHF. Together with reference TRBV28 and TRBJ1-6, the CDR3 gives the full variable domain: DVKVTQSSRYLVKRTGEKVFLECVQDMDHENMFWYRQDPGLGLRLIYFSYDVKMKEKGDIPEGYSVSREKKERFSLILESASTNQTSMYLCASSPQGGGTSPLHFGNGTRLTVT.

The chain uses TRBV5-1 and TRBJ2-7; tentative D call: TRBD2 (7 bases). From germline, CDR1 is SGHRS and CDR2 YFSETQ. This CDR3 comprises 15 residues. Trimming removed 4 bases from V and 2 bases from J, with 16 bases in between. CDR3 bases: TGCGCCAGCAGCCCGCCGGGGGGCTATACCTACGAGCAGTACTTC. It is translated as CASSPPGGYTYEQYF.

The CDR3 DNA follows: TGTGCCAGCGCAGGGGGCAGAAATCAGCCCCAGCATTTT. It yields the protein CASAGGRNQPQHF. The rearrangement uses TRBV7-8 and TRBJ1-5; TRBD1 aligns across 8 bases. Germline V gives CDR1 SGHVS, CDR2 FQNEAQ. V was pared by 8 bases and J by 4 bases, with 4 bases of the junction left unmatched. The CDR3 is 13 amino acids. The full variable domain, completed using reference TRBV7-8 and TRBJ1-5, is GAGVSQSPRYKVAKRGQDVALRCDPISGHVSLFWYQQALGQGPEFLTYFQNEAQLDKSGLPSDRFFAERPEGSVSTLKIQRTQQEDSAVYLCASAGGRNQPQHFGDGTRLSIL.